This entry lists 2 T cell receptor beta chains sequenced from one sample in a study of blood T cells in healthy people across ages. Primed by a sample-barcoded 5' primer and a J-beta primer mix, a second PCR proceeded for 7 to 11 cycles. TCRdb re-derived calls from the 5' RACE reads in MiXCR, one entry per CDR3 protein. Of roughly 730,000 distinct CDR3 sequences in the sample, roughly 50% are singletons; the top ten hold about a quarter. Sequencing used blood. The receptors here all came from a man in his forties in good health.

The rearrangement links TRBV3-1 to TRBJ2-3; 8 bases fit TRBD1. J lost 6 bases, V lost 4 bases, and 15 bases had no gene match. Germline-derived CDR1 and CDR2 are LGHDT and YNNKEL (reference sequence). The CDR3 extends over 17 amino acids. This CDR3 reads CASSPFSGQGIQDTQYF. The CDR3 DNA follows: TGTGCCAGCAGCCCCTTTTCCGGACAGGGCATACAGGATACGCAGTATTTT.

The rearrangement links TRBV11-3 to TRBJ2-1, with D hard to call. From germline, CDR1 is SGHNT and CDR2 YENEEA. The CDR3 totals 17 residues. The V gene lost 2 bases and the J gene lost 2 bases, with 16 bases spanning the gap. CDR3 DNA sequence: TGTGCCAGCAGCTTAACCAGATCGGCAGCTACCTACAATGAGCAGTTCTTC. Amino acids: CASSLTRSAATYNEQFF.